These 12 T cell receptor beta chains came from one sample sequenced in a study of CD8+CD57+ T cells in acquired aplastic anemia. Genomic DNA acted as the template from which TCR beta VDJ combination and CDR3 sequence profiling were carried out. TCRdb re-derived calls from the reads in MiXCR, one entry per CDR3 protein. The sample lists a few hundred thousand distinct CDR3 sequences, 34% occurring once. Sequencing was done on a sample of sorted CD4+, CD8+, or CD8+CD57+ T cells (not recorded which) from PBMCs. The receptors derive from a human donor in good health, serving as a control.

With respect to this clonotype: The germline gene is not matched at one end of the junction; a read error may be the cause. The chain couples TRBV19 to TRBJ2-7; D possibly uses TRBD1 or TRBD2 (6 bases each). The CDR3 loop spans 16 amino acids. The V gene's germline CDR1 is LNHDA and CDR2 SQIVND (reference sequence). The CDR3 DNA sequence: TGTGCCAGTAGTCCGGAGGGACAAGGGGGAAGTAACGAGCGGTACTTC. It translates to CASSPEGQGGSNERYF.

This clonotype was picked up many times. The chain has TRBV6-1 and TRBJ2-7, with a weak D call TRBD1 (6 bases). The CDR3 is 13 amino acids. Germline loops: CDR1 MNHNS, CDR2 SASEGT. Trimming stripped 9 bases from V and 3 bases from J, with 15 bases between. The CDR3 region is CASPGVGNYEQYF. CDR3 nucleotides: TGTGCCAGTCCAGGGGTGGGTAACTACGAGCAGTACTTC.

The chain employs TRBV19 and TRBJ2-5; 7 bases fit TRBD1. V dropped 7 bases and J dropped 9; count of bases not matched to a gene: 11. The CDR3 sequence is 13 residues long. CDR1 and CDR2 (germline): LNHDA, SQIVND (reference sequence). CDR3: CASTDRSNQPQYF. The DNA of the CDR3 is TGTGCCAGTACGGACAGGTCCAATCAGCCCCAGTACTTC.

V usage is TRBV20-1 and J usage is TRBJ2-5; 11 bases are shared with TRBD1. The CDR3 loop spans 15 amino acids. The V gene end was trimmed by 4 bases and the J gene end by 7 bases; junction bases not matched to a gene: 11. Germline CDR1 reads DFQATT; CDR2 reads SNEGSKA (reference sequence). In DNA form, the CDR3 reads TGCAGTGCTAACGTACCGGGACAGGGGGTAGGGACCCAGTACTTC. This codes for CSANVPGQGVGTQYF.

In its sample, this clonotype was seen many times. The V call is TRBV7-9, the J call TRBJ1-1; unclear D gene. The CDR3 is 13 amino acids. CDR1 is SEHNR and CDR2 is FQNEAQ in the germline V gene (reference sequence). V lost 4 bases to trimming and J lost 4 bases, with 10 bases between them. DNA for the CDR3: TGTGCCAGCAGCTCAGAATGGGGCACTGAAGCTTTCTTT. Translated: CASSSEWGTEAFF.

This clonotype turned up a few times. The genes are TRBV11-2 and TRBJ2-7; maybe TRBD2 (6 bases). The CDR3 runs 15 residues. The V gene's germline CDR1 is SGHAT and CDR2 FQNNGV. Trimming shortened V by 2 bases and J by 2 bases, and 13 bases separated the two germline ends. The CDR3 loop reads CASSLSGGWTYEQYF. The CDR3 bases are TGTGCCAGCAGCTTATCAGGAGGGTGGACCTACGAGCAGTACTTC.

This clonotype was counted at least ten times. As DNA, the CDR3 is TGTGCCACCAGTGATCCGGGACTAGGCTACGAGCAGTACTTC. Its translation is CATSDPGLGYEQYF. V usage is TRBV24-1 and J usage is TRBJ2-7; 8 bases are a match to TRBD2. This CDR3 contains 14 residues. Germline loops: CDR1 KGHDR, CDR2 SFDVKD. V was pared by 3 bases and J by 3 bases, with 3 bases of the junction left unmatched.

On this clonotype: A much larger clone sits a single nucleotide away, making a read error possible. V is TRBV4-1 and J is TRBJ2-7; a weak D match, TRBD2 (5 bases). CDR1 and CDR2 from the germline V gene are MGHRA and YSYEKL. This CDR3 has 15 amino acids. The DNA for the CDR3 is TGCGCCAGCAGCCAAGAGTCCGGCGGGTCCTACGGGCAGTACTTC. This translates into CASSQESGGSYGQYF.

The CDR3 DNA is TGTGCCAGCAGCTTCCTTGGGACAGGGGATTCACCCCTCCACTTT. It yields the protein CASSFLGTGDSPLHF. The chain couples TRBV5-8 to TRBJ1-6; TRBD1 aligns across 10 bases. J gave up 8 bases and V 2 bases, and 4 bases lay outside the gene matches. This CDR3 region has 15 residues. Per the germline V gene, CDR1 is SGHTS and CDR2 is YDEGEE.

As regards this clonotype: Since a much larger clone is just one base distant, this may be a read error. J is TRBJ2-5 and V is TRBV5-1; D not resolved. The V gene's germline CDR1 is SGHRS and CDR2 YFSETQ. The V end was cut by 0 bases, the J end by 5 bases, with 11 bases between. The CDR3 is made up of 14 amino acids. The CDR3 is CASSLEVGWETQYF. The CDR3 coding sequence is TGCGCCAGCAGCTTGGAGGTGGGTTGGGAGACCCAGTACTTC.

This clonotype came up many times. The chain has TRBV12-3 or TRBV12-4 and TRBJ1-1; no reliable D call. This CDR3 comprises 11 residues. Deletions cut 2 bases from V and 7 bases from J, with 5 bases between. This chain's CDR3 is CASSLRREAFF. The CDR3, as DNA: TGTGCCAGCAGTTTAAGGCGTGAAGCTTTCTTT.

V and J are TRBV5-1 and TRBJ1-1; tentative D call: TRBD1 (6 bases). Trimming left V 1 base short and J 3 bases short, with 16 bases between. The CDR3 is 16 amino acids. The germline V gene has CDR1 SGHRS and CDR2 YFSETQ. The CDR3 is CASSLWGGGSDTEAFF. The CDR3 bases are TGCGCCAGCAGCTTGTGGGGAGGGGGTTCGGACACTGAAGCTTTCTTT.